Following are 13 T cell receptor beta chains from one sample sequenced in a study of Graves' ophthalmopathy and Graves' hyperthyroidism. TCR beta CDR3 amplification used RNA transcripts. HTBI primers served in a first-round RT-PCR, which a second-round multiplex PCR followed. TCRdb passed the multiplex PCR reads through MiXCR, listing each CDR3 protein once. Altogether 200,000 to 250,000 distinct CDR3 sequences are present, about a fifth being singletons, with the ten largest covering roughly 42%. The specimen sequenced was peripheral blood. These receptors all come from a woman aged 45-65 years with Graves' ophthalmopathy.

This clonotype has a count of ten or more. The chain recombines TRBV3-1 with TRBJ2-7, with 11 nucleotides matching TRBD2. The CDR3 is 14 amino acids. Per the germline V gene, CDR1 is LGHDT and CDR2 is YNNKEL (reference sequence). V lost 11 bases to trimming and J lost 4 bases; unmatched junction nucleotides: 10. CDR3 in DNA: TGTGCCGAAACGAAACTAGCGGGAGTTTACGAGCAGTACTTC. This translates into CAETKLAGVYEQYF.

The sample holds a few counts of this clonotype. This chain links TRBV11-2 with TRBJ2-5, with TRBD2 identical over 12 bases. The ends lost 5 bases at V and 3 bases at J; junction bases unmatched: 10. The CDR3 has 17 amino acids. The germline CDR1 and CDR2 sequences are SGHAT and FQNNGV. CDR3 protein: CASSPLGLAGMKETQYF. The CDR3 DNA sequence: TGTGCCAGCAGCCCGCTCGGACTAGCGGGGATGAAAGAGACCCAGTACTTC.

This clonotype was picked up many times. The chain combines TRBV7-9 with TRBJ1-2; 8 bases are shared with TRBD1. CDR1 is SEHNR, CDR2 FQNEAQ, per germline (reference sequence). The CDR3 has 13 amino acids. V was pared by 3 bases and J by 6 bases, with 3 bases of the junction left unmatched. For the CDR3, the DNA is TGTGCCAGCAGCTTTACAGGGGGGAATGGCTACACCTTC. Its protein is CASSFTGGNGYTF.

The table lists this clonotype with many counts. V gene TRBV20-1 combines with J gene TRBJ2-5; 7 nucleotides line up with TRBD2. CDR1 and CDR2 from the germline V gene are DFQATT and SNEGSKA (reference sequence). Trimming removed 4 bases from V and 0 bases from J; junction bases left unmatched: 5. The CDR3 runs 14 residues. The CDR3 nucleotides read TGCAGTGCTACGCCGGGAGGATACCAAGAGACCCAGTACTTC. Its protein is CSATPGGYQETQYF.

Ten or more counts support this clonotype. The CDR3 DNA reads as TGTGCCAGCAGCTTAGGATCTGGGGGGGCCCTGTACGAGCAGTACTTC. It yields the protein CASSLGSGGALYEQYF. The V call is TRBV7-3, the J call TRBJ2-7, with D possibly being TRBD2 (7 bases). V was trimmed by 2 bases and J by 4 bases, leaving 18 bases between them. This CDR3 has 16 amino acids. Germline CDR1 and CDR2: SGHTA and FQGTGA.

The V gene is TRBV20-1, the J gene TRBJ2-7; 10 bases map to TRBD1. V lost 3 bases, J lost 0 bases, and 14 bases stayed unmatched. From germline, CDR1 is DFQATT and CDR2 SNEGSKA (reference sequence). CDR3 length equals 18 residues. Written as DNA, the CDR3 is TGCAGTGCTAGTGCGGCGGGGACAGGGGCCTCCACCTCCTACGAGCAGTACTTC. Protein sequence: CSASAAGTGASTSYEQYF.

This clonotype was counted ten times or more. This chain joins TRBV28 and TRBJ2-5; D is ambiguous. The CDR3 runs to 13 residues. V was shortened by 9 bases and J by 1 base, with 12 bases between the two germline ends. Germline loops: CDR1 MDHEN, CDR2 SYDVKM. The CDR3 sequence is CASLGQLQETQYF. The DNA for the CDR3 is TGTGCCAGTTTGGGCCAGCTCCAAGAGACCCAGTACTTC.

On this clonotype: A much larger clone differs by one base, so this may be a read error. The rearrangement uses TRBV7-2 and TRBJ2-5; TRBD1 is a possible D gene (6 bases). The CDR3 has 14 amino acids. Germline V CDR1 and CDR2: SGHTA, FQGNSA. This chain's CDR3 is CACSLGGDVETQYF. The CDR3, as DNA: TGTGCCTGCAGCTTAGGGGGAGACGTAGAGACCCAGTACTTC. Drawing the rest from reference TRBV7-2 and TRBJ2-5, the complete variable domain is GAGVSQSPSNKVTEKGKDVELRCDPISGHTALYWYRQSLGQGLEFLIYFQGNSAPDKSGLPSDRFSAERTGGSVSTLTIQRTQQEDSAVYLCACSLGGDVETQYFGPGTRLLVL.

This clonotype was seen repeatedly, ten times or more. This chain connects TRBV29-1 to TRBJ1-1; D perhaps matches TRBD1 (5 bases). CDR1 and CDR2 from the germline V gene are SQVTM and ANQGSEA. V was shortened by 7 bases and J by 4 bases, with 16 bases between the two germline ends. This CDR3 spans 13 amino acids. CDR3 in DNA: TGCAGCGCCCGTGGGGGGGGAGGCACTGAAGCTTTCTTT. As protein: CSARGGGGTEAFF. Filled out from reference TRBV29-1 and TRBJ1-1, the complete variable domain reads SAVISQKPSRDICQRGTSLTIQCQVDSQVTMMFWYRQQPGQSLTLIATANQGSEATYESGFVIDKFPISRPNLTFSTLTVSNMSPEDSSIYLCSARGGGGTEAFFGQGTRLTVV.

This clonotype occurred many times. The rearrangement uses TRBV7-8 and TRBJ2-3; 8 nucleotides line up with TRBD2. In germline, CDR1 is SGHVS, CDR2 FQNEAQ. The CDR3 runs to 15 residues. The trim removed 7 bases at V and 2 bases at J, leaving 8 bases unmatched. CDR3 DNA: TGTGCCAGCAATGTACTAGCGGAAGACACAGATACGCAGTATTTT. Protein sequence: CASNVLAEDTDTQYF.

This clonotype was recorded at least ten times. The chain recombines TRBV28 with TRBJ1-6; the D is unclear. The CDR3 length is 16 residues. CDR1 and CDR2 from the germline V gene are MDHEN and SYDVKM. Trimming left V 6 bases short and J 0 bases short, with 12 bases between. The CDR3 region is CASSTNWSSYNSPLHF. DNA of the CDR3: TGTGCCAGCAGCACCAACTGGAGCTCCTATAATTCACCCCTCCACTTT.

This clonotype was seen ten or more times. This chain joins TRBV20-1 and TRBJ1-5, with TRBD1 as a possible D gene (6 bases). CDR1 and CDR2 from the germline V gene are DFQATT and SNEGSKA (reference sequence). V was cut by 5 bases and J by 6 bases, with 14 bases left in between. The CDR3 runs 13 residues. The DNA for the CDR3 is TGCAGTGCTTTGGGGGGGCAAGGTCAGCCCCAGCATTTT. It translates to CSALGGQGQPQHF.

V is TRBV6-4 and J is TRBJ2-2; D possibly uses TRBD1 or TRBD2 (5 bases each). The germline gives CDR1 MRHNA, CDR2 SNTAGT. The CDR3 is 11 amino acids. V was pared by 11 bases and J by 6 bases, with 10 bases between. The CDR3 loop is CAGGVPGELFF. The CDR3 bases are TGTGCCGGGGGTGTCCCCGGGGAGCTGTTTTTT.